These 22 T cell receptor beta chains were sequenced from one sample in a study of T-cell reconstitution after alpha-beta-depleted transplantation in children. TCRbeta library preparation incorporated unique molecular identifiers. Via MiXCR, TCRdb re-called the PCR reads, giving one row per CDR3 protein. Here the sample spans about 900,000 distinct CDR3 sequences, roughly 29% being singletons. The source material was PBMCs, mostly from graft donor cells, sampled 360 days after TCRalphabeta/CD19-depleted stem cell transplant. The receptor set was obtained from a boy under two years old who had a stem cell transplant for SCID, so the T cells may come from the graft donor.

The chain combines TRBV5-5 with TRBJ2-7; a weak D match, TRBD1 (5 bases). Germline V lookup: CDR1 SGHKS, CDR2 YYEKEE (reference sequence). V shed 1 base and J shed 1 base, with 12 bases lying between them. This CDR3 contains 15 residues. The CDR3 region has the DNA TGTGCCAGCAGCTTGTTGTTGGCAGGGTCCTACGAGCAGTACTTC. Translation: CASSLLLAGSYEQYF.

This clonotype was recorded a few times. The chain is built from TRBV12-3 or TRBV12-4 and TRBJ2-3; 10 nucleotides align to TRBD1. Trimming took 4 bases from V and 3 from J; bases not matched to a gene: 7. This CDR3 is built from 16 residues. The CDR3 spells CASSSRDRGSTDTQYF. The CDR3 DNA is TGTGCCAGCAGTTCTCGGGACAGGGGTTCTACAGATACGCAGTATTTT.

The chain's CDR3 is CASSSNVGIGDTQYF. The CDR3 coding sequence is TGTGCCAGCAGTTCAAACGTGGGTATCGGGGATACGCAGTATTTT. This rearrangement joins TRBV3-1 to TRBJ2-3; D gene ambiguous. CDR1 is LGHDT, CDR2 YNNKEL, per germline (reference sequence). V dropped 6 bases and J dropped 6 bases, with 19 bases sitting between them. The CDR3 totals 15 residues.

The rearrangement links TRBV12-3 or TRBV12-4 to TRBJ1-5; TRBD1 agrees at 7 bases. The V and J ends lost 5 bases and 6 bases, in that order; junction bases with no gene match: 10. The CDR3 covers 15 residues. CDR3 bases: TGTGCCAGCAGTCGCCTAGACAGGGCGATTCAGCCCCAGCATTTT. Encoded protein: CASSRLDRAIQPQHF.

This chain links TRBV28 with TRBJ1-5; maybe TRBD1 (5 bases). The CDR3 has 15 residues. Germline values: CDR1 MDHEN, CDR2 SYDVKM. V lost 6 bases and J 6 bases, leaving 18 bases between the germline ends. The CDR3 protein is CASSFWPGQSQPQHF. The CDR3 DNA sequence: TGTGCCAGCAGCTTCTGGCCAGGGCAAAGTCAGCCCCAGCATTTT.

The gene calls are TRBV10-3 and TRBJ1-6; D is unclear. The CDR3 runs to 13 residues. Trimming pared 6 bases from V and 3 bases from J, leaving 6 bases between. Germline V gives CDR1 ENHRY, CDR2 SYGVKD. For the CDR3, the DNA is TGTGCCATCAGACGGATCTATAATTCACCCCTCCACTTT. This sequence encodes CAIRRIYNSPLHF.

V usage is TRBV5-1 and J usage is TRBJ2-7, with D unresolved. V was clipped by 4 bases and J by 4 bases, with 18 bases between them. This CDR3 comprises 15 residues. Germline V gene sequence: CDR1 SGHRS, CDR2 YFSETQ. The DNA of the CDR3 is TGCGCCAGCAGCCCAGGACGGCAAAGACTTTACGAGCAGTACTTC. The encoded protein is CASSPGRQRLYEQYF.

This clonotype has just one count. This chain uses TRBV5-1 with TRBJ1-2, with D maybe TRBD1 (6 bases). Germline V CDR1 and CDR2: SGHRS, YFSETQ. The V end was cut by 4 bases, the J end by 5 bases, with 15 bases between. This CDR3 contains 14 residues. The CDR3 loop is CASSTGSVAYGYTF. As DNA, the CDR3 is TGCGCCAGCAGCACAGGGTCTGTAGCGTATGGCTACACCTTC.

This clonotype was seen a few times. The CDR3 bases are TGTGCCAGCAGTTATGGGCTTACCGGGGAGCTGTTTTTT. Its protein product is CASSYGLTGELFF. The V call is TRBV6-2 or TRBV6-3, the J call TRBJ2-2, with D uncertain. This CDR3 is built from 13 residues. Germline V gives CDR1 MNHEY, CDR2 SVGEGT. Trimming cost V 3 bases and J 5 bases, with 7 bases left between them.

This clonotype was detected only a few times. The CDR3 loop reads CASSYPGRGLNEQFF. The CDR3, as DNA: TGCGCCAGCAGCTACCCGGGGCGGGGCTTAAATGAGCAGTTCTTC. The chain uses TRBV5-1 and TRBJ2-1; weak D call: TRBD2 (6 bases). Per the germline V gene, CDR1 is SGHRS and CDR2 is YFSETQ. V was pared by 3 bases and J by 7 bases, with 17 bases between. This CDR3 spans 15 amino acids.

The chain has TRBV3-1 and TRBJ1-1; D gene uncertain. The V gene lost 4 bases and the J gene lost 4 bases, with 10 bases spanning the gap. This CDR3 contains 13 residues. Per the germline V gene, CDR1 is LGHDT and CDR2 is YNNKEL (reference sequence). CDR3 sequence: CASSPWMGTEAFF. The CDR3 DNA is TGTGCCAGCAGCCCCTGGATGGGCACTGAAGCTTTCTTT.

This clonotype was counted only a few times. The V and J genes are TRBV2 and TRBJ1-1; no clear D. Germline CDR1 is SNHLY and CDR2 is FYNNEI. The germline V and J ends were trimmed by 3 bases and 0 bases, with 14 bases remaining between them. The CDR3 length is 16 residues. This CDR3 reads CASSDLRLIMNTEAFF. The CDR3, as DNA: TGTGCCAGCAGTGACCTTCGACTGATCATGAACACTGAAGCTTTCTTT.

This clonotype was counted between two and nine times. The chain couples TRBV11-2 to TRBJ2-3; TRBD2 is a possible D gene (6 bases). From germline, CDR1 is SGHAT and CDR2 FQNNGV. The CDR3 sequence is 17 residues long. V shed 1 base and J shed 0 bases, with 14 bases lying between them. In DNA form, the CDR3 reads TGTGCCAGCAGCTTAGGCATGTGGGGGACTAGCACAGATACGCAGTATTTT. The encoded protein is CASSLGMWGTSTDTQYF.

This clonotype was seen a handful of times. V is TRBV4-2 and J is TRBJ2-7; D is uncertain. Germline V gives CDR1 LGHNA, CDR2 YNFKEQ. This CDR3 comprises 16 residues. V was clipped by 0 bases and J by 0 bases, with 12 bases between them. The CDR3 DNA reads as TGTGCCAGCAGCCAAGAATCCCATCCGTCCTCCTACGAGCAGTACTTC. Translating it yields CASSQESHPSSYEQYF.

This clonotype was picked up many times. This chain connects TRBV12-3 or TRBV12-4 to TRBJ1-5, with D possibly being TRBD1 (6 bases). Trimming left V 6 bases short and J 6 bases short, with 18 bases between. CDR3 length: 15 residues. The DNA of the CDR3 is TGTGCCAGCAGCCGGAGGGGGAGGGCGGCTCAGCCCCAGCATTTT. Protein: CASSRRGRAAQPQHF.

The rearrangement links TRBV12-3 or TRBV12-4 to TRBJ2-1; maybe TRBD2 (6 bases). This CDR3 comprises 16 residues. Trimming pared 3 bases from V and 4 bases from J, leaving 16 bases between. The CDR3 protein is CASSFRPGLAYNEQFF. The CDR3 nucleotides read TGTGCCAGCAGTTTCAGGCCGGGACTCGCTTACAATGAGCAGTTCTTC.

This clonotype was observed a few times. The V call is TRBV12-3 or TRBV12-4, the J call TRBJ2-1; possible D gene TRBD2, 6 bases. The V end lost 3 bases, the J end lost 2 bases, and 8 bases lay between the germline ends. The CDR3 sequence is 14 residues long. The CDR3 bases are TGTGCCAGCAGTTTGCTAGCGCCCTACAATGAGCAGTTCTTC. Amino acids: CASSLLAPYNEQFF.

This chain links TRBV5-8 with TRBJ2-5; D is unclear. Trimming removed 3 bases at V and 5 bases at J, with 14 bases between. CDR1 and CDR2 (germline): SGHTS, YDEGEE. The CDR3 has 14 amino acids. CDR3 sequence (DNA): TGTGCCAGCAGCTGGGCCTGGGGTGGGGAGACCCAGTACTTC. Residues: CASSWAWGGETQYF.

In this sample, this clonotype turned up a few times. J is TRBJ1-1 and V is TRBV5-1, with D possibly being TRBD1 (5 bases). The CDR3 loop spans 16 amino acids. V was clipped by 1 base and J by 1 base, with 14 bases between them. CDR1 is SGHRS and CDR2 is YFSETQ in the germline V gene. The CDR3 reads CASSLKVGTANTEAFF. The CDR3, as DNA: TGCGCCAGCAGCTTGAAAGTTGGGACGGCGAACACTGAAGCTTTCTTT. Based on the CDR3 plus reference TRBV5-1 and TRBJ1-1, the full variable domain is KAGVTQTPRYLIKTRGQQVTLSCSPISGHRSVSWYQQTPGQGLQFLFEYFSETQRNKGNFPGRFSGRQFSNSRSEMNVSTLELGDSALYLCASSLKVGTANTEAFFGQGTRLTVV.

This chain links TRBV20-1 with TRBJ2-3, with a possible D match to TRBD2 (5 bases). CDR1 and CDR2 (germline): DFQATT, SNEGSKA (reference sequence). Trimming shortened V by 6 bases and J by 1 base, and 17 bases separated the two germline ends. CDR3 length equals 15 residues. CDR3 nucleotides: TGCAGTGCCCTTATCGGGATGGAAGGCACAGATACGCAGTATTTT. It yields the protein CSALIGMEGTDTQYF.

The table lists this clonotype with a few counts. This chain uses TRBV28 with TRBJ2-3; the match to TRBD1 covers 7 bases. This CDR3 has 13 amino acids. CDR1 MDHEN and CDR2 SYDVKM come from the germline V gene. The junction had 7 bases not matched to a gene; V was cut back by 7 bases and J by 6 bases. CDR3 region: CASTADRADTQYF. CDR3 DNA: TGTGCCAGCACCGCCGACAGGGCTGATACGCAGTATTTT.

The chain uses TRBV19 and TRBJ2-5; 9 bases align to TRBD2. Germline lookup yields CDR1 LNHDA and CDR2 SQIVND (reference sequence). The CDR3 is made up of 18 amino acids. V lost 5 bases to trimming and J lost 2 bases; unmatched junction nucleotides: 15. The CDR3 region has the DNA TGTGCCAGTAGTCCCCGACTAGCGGCCCAACTAATTCAAGAGACCCAGTACTTC. Protein product: CASSPRLAAQLIQETQYF.